Described below is a single T cell receptor beta chain sequence and its context. What it binds is unknown. The sample is drawn from a study of T cell responses to AZD1222 COVID-19 vaccine. Method: immunoSEQ multiplex PCR; TCRdb's copy keeps in-frame clones and lacks some. Seen here are some 150,000 clones, 80% to 95% observed once, and the top ten hold about 3.9%. Study results and caveats: Clonal diversity may have been underestimated, and the donors were mostly white British, with more females than males. Every sample of the repertoires postdated the peak T cell response.

This CDR3 region has 13 residues. Germline loops: CDR1 KGHSH, CDR2 LQKENI. V dropped 4 bases and J dropped 1 base, with 7 bases sitting between them. The chain has TRBV18 and TRBJ1-1; D not resolved. This TCR came from an adult in good health. The material was peripheral blood, obtained on day 0 of AZD1222 vaccination. The CDR3 sequence: CASSLNGNTEAFF. Here the CDR3 DNA reads TGTGCCAGCTCACTCAACGGGAACACTGAAGCTTTCTTT.